This T cell receptor beta chain is drawn from a study of cytomegalovirus exposure and HLA in healthy donors. In the PCR, 60 Vbeta and 13 Jbeta primers were used. The protocol was immunoSEQ multiplex PCR, while the TCRdb copy is restricted to in-frame clones and leaves out a portion. Counted here are about 180,000 clones, about 82% occurring once; the ten biggest clones make up around 1.9%. A word on this clone: As yet, its antigen is unknown.

The V and J ends lost 10 bases and 2 bases, in that order; junction bases with no gene match: 11. CDR1 is MNHEY and CDR2 is SVGAGI in the germline V gene. The CDR3 is made up of 14 amino acids. Study results and caveats: The authors enumerated around 150 TCR beta chains as linked to cytomegalovirus.

The chain joins TRBV6-5 to TRBJ2-7, with 7 bases matching TRBD2. Material for sequencing was PBMCs. The receptor was isolated from a woman aged 30 to 39 in good health and CMV-seronegative. The CDR3 protein is CATKSGVATYEQYF. In nucleotides, the CDR3 is TGTGCCACCAAGAGCGGGGTGGCTACCTACGAGCAGTACTTC.